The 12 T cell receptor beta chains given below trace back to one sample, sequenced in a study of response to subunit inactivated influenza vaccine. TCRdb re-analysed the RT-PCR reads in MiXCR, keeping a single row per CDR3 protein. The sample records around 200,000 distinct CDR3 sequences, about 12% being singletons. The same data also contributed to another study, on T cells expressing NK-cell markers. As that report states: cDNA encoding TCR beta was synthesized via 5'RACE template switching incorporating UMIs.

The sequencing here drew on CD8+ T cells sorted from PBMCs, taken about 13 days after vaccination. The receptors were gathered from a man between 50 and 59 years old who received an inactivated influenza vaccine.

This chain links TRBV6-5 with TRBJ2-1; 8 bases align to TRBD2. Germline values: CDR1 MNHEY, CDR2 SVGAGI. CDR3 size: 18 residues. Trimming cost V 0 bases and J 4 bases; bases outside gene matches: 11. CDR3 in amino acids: CASSYSRGSGRPYNEQFF. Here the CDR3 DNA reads TGTGCCAGCAGTTACTCTCGGGGGAGCGGGAGACCTTACAATGAGCAGTTCTTC.

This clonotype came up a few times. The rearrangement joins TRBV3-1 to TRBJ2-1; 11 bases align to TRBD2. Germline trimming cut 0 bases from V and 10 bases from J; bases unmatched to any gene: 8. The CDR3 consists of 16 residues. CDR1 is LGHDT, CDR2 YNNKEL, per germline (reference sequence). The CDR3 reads CASSQDSLAGGWEQFF. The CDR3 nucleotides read TGTGCCAGCAGCCAAGATAGTCTAGCGGGAGGATGGGAGCAGTTCTTC.

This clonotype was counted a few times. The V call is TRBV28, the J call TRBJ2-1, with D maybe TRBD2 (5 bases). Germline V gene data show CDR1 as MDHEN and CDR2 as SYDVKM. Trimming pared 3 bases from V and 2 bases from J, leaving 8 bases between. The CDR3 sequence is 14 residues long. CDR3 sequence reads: CASSFSGTYNEQFF. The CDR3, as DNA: TGTGCCAGCAGTTTTTCGGGGACCTACAATGAGCAGTTCTTC.

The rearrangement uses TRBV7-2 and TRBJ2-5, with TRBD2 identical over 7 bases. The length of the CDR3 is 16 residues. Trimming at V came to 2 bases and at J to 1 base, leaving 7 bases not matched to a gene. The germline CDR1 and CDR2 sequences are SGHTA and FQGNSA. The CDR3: CASSLLSLAVQETQYF. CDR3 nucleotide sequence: TGTGCCAGCAGCTTACTTTCTCTAGCGGTCCAAGAGACCCAGTACTTC. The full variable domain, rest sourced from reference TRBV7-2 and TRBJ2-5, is GAGVSQSPSNKVTEKGKDVELRCDPISGHTALYWYRQSLGQGLEFLIYFQGNSAPDKSGLPSDRFSAERTGGSVSTLTIQRTQQEDSAVYLCASSLLSLAVQETQYFGPGTRLLVL.

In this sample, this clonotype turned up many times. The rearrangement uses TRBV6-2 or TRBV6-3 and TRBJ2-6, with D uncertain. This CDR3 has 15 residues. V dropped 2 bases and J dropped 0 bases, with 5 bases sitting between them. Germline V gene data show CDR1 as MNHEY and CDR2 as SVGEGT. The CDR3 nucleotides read TGTGCCAGCAGTTACGCGTCCTCTGGGGCCAACGTCCTGACTTTC. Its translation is CASSYASSGANVLTF.

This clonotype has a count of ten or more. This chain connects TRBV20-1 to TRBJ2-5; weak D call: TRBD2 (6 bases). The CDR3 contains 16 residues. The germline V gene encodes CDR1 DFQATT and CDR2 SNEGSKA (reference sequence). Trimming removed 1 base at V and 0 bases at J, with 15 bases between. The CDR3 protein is CSARAGERGYQETQYF. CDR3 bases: TGCAGTGCTAGAGCTGGAGAACGGGGGTACCAAGAGACCCAGTACTTC.

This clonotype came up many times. The CDR3 DNA sequence: TGCAGCGTTGAAGATCGGTTCACTGAAGCTTTCTTT. Its protein product is CSVEDRFTEAFF. The chain has TRBV29-1 and TRBJ1-1; the D is unclear. Per germline, CDR1 SQVTM and CDR2 ANQGSEA. V gave up 0 bases and J gave up 4 bases, with 6 bases separating them. There are 12 residues in the CDR3. The whole variable domain, filled in from reference TRBV29-1 and TRBJ1-1, reads SAVISQKPSRDICQRGTSLTIQCQVDSQVTMMFWYRQQPGQSLTLIATANQGSEATYESGFVIDKFPISRPNLTFSTLTVSNMSPEDSSIYLCSVEDRFTEAFFGQGTRLTVV.

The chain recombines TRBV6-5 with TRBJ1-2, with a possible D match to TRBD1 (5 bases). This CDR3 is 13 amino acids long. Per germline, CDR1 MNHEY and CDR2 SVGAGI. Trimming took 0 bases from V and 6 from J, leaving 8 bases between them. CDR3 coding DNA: TGTGCCAGCAGTTACTCGTGGGGGGATGGCTACACCTTC. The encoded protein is CASSYSWGDGYTF.

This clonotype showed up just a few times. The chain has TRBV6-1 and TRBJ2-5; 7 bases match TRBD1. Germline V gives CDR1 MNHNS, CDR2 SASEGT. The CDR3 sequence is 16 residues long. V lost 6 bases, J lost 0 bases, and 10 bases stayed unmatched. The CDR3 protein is CASSHLLDRYQETQYF. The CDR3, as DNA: TGTGCCAGCAGCCATCTATTGGACAGGTACCAAGAGACCCAGTACTTC.

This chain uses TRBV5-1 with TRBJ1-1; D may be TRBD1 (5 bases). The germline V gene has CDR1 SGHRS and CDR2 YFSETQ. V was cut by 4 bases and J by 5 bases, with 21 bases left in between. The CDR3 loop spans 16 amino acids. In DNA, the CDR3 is TGCGCCAGCAGCGGCCCCGGGACCCCCGTCGTGACTGAAGCTTTCTTT. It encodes CASSGPGTPVVTEAFF.

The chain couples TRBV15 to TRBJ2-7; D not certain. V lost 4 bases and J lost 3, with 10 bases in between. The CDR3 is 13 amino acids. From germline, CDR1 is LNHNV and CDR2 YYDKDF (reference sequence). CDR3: CATSNRPVYEQYF. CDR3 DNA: TGTGCCACCAGCAACCGGCCCGTCTACGAGCAGTACTTC.

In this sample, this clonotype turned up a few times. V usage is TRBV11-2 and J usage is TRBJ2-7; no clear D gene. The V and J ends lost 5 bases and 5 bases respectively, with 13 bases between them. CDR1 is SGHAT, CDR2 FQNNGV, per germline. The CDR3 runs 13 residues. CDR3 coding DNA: TGTGCCAGCAGCCCCTCCTCCTGGAACGAGCAGTACTTC. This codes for CASSPSSWNEQYF.